The 29 T cell receptor beta chains given below trace back to one sample, sequenced in a study of blood T cell repertoires in COVID-19. The data were produced by immunoSEQ multiplex PCR, yet TCRdb's version contains in-frame clones alone and is incomplete. The sample holds fewer than 350,000 clones, around 89% seen once. What was sequenced was PBMCs or T cells enriched from blood (not recorded which). The source is a woman aged 18-29 years with acute COVID-19.

V and J are TRBV3-1 (or the pseudogene TRBV3-2) and TRBJ2-3, with no clear D. V was trimmed by 2 bases and J by 3 bases, leaving 12 bases between them. The germline gives CDR1 LGHDT, CDR2 YNNKEL (reference sequence). This CDR3 has 15 amino acids. CDR3 bases: TGTGCCAGCAGCCAATCCCTAACTTTTACAGATACGCAGTATTTT. Translation: CASSQSLTFTDTQYF.

This chain joins TRBV19 and TRBJ2-6; D is unresolved. Germline loops: CDR1 LNHDA, CDR2 SQIVND (reference sequence). V gave up 7 bases and J gave up 3 bases, with 4 bases separating them. The CDR3 is 12 amino acids. CDR3 bases: TGTGCCAGTACCCTTGGGGCCAACGTCCTGACTTTC. It codes for CASTLGANVLTF.

This sequence joins TRBV5-6 and TRBJ2-1; 11 nucleotides line up with TRBD2. CDR3 length equals 16 residues. Germline assignment: CDR1 SGHDT and CDR2 YYEEEE. The J segment lost 1 base and the V segment lost 4 bases, leaving 4 bases of the junction unmatched. CDR3 DNA: TGTGCCAGCAGCCCGGGACTAGCGGAGTCCTACAATGAGCAGTTCTTC. Residues: CASSPGLAESYNEQFF.

This clone has more than one count but fewer than ten. V usage is TRBV15 and J usage is TRBJ1-5, with 10 bases that match TRBD1. CDR1 is LNHNV, CDR2 YYDKDF, per germline (reference sequence). The CDR3 has 16 amino acids. The V gene end was trimmed by 1 base and the J gene end by 2 bases; junction bases not matched to a gene: 2. The DNA of the CDR3 is TGTGCCACCAGCAGAGGGACAGGGGGGCGCAATCAGCCCCAGCATTTT. Amino acids: CATSRGTGGRNQPQHF.

This chain links TRBV5-1 with TRBJ2-4, with a weak D call TRBD1 (6 bases). V dropped 6 bases and J dropped 4 bases, with 14 bases sitting between them. Germline CDR1 is SGHRS and CDR2 is YFSETQ. This CDR3 spans 14 amino acids. Here the CDR3 reads CASIPQGKKNIQYF. The CDR3 region has the DNA TGCGCCAGCATCCCACAGGGAAAGAAAAACATTCAGTACTTC.

The chain uses TRBV7-9 and TRBJ2-7, with TRBD1 matching over 7 bases. The CDR3 runs to 13 residues. Germline V CDR1 and CDR2: SEHNR, FQNEAQ (reference sequence). The V segment lost 2 bases and the J segment 3 bases; nucleotides outside the gene matches: 1. The CDR3 nucleotides are TGTGCCAGCAGCTTATGGGACAGCTACGAGCAGTACTTC. Translating it yields CASSLWDSYEQYF.

The chain combines TRBV5-1 with TRBJ2-5, with a tentative D call TRBD2 (6 bases). CDR3 length: 11 residues. V gave up 5 bases and J gave up 5 bases, with 7 bases separating them. The germline CDR1 and CDR2 sequences are SGHRS and YFSETQ. The CDR3 DNA is TGCGCCAGCAGTCGGGAGGAGACCCAGTACTTC. This translates into CASSREETQYF.

The chain is built from TRBV30 and TRBJ1-1; the D is unclear. Germline CDR1 reads GTSNPN; CDR2 reads SVGIG (reference sequence). V gave up 5 bases and J gave up 0 bases, with 7 bases separating them. This CDR3 is built from 12 residues. The DNA for the CDR3 is TGTGCCTGGTCTAAGATGAACACTGAAGCTTTCTTT. As protein: CAWSKMNTEAFF.

V is TRBV7-8 and J is TRBJ1-5, with TRBD1 as a possible D gene (5 bases). The CDR3 consists of 14 residues. Trimming cost V 5 bases and J 4 bases, with 12 bases left between them. Germline V lookup: CDR1 SGHVS, CDR2 FQNEAQ. The CDR3 loop reads CASSVNTGNQPQHF. The DNA for the CDR3 is TGTGCCAGCAGCGTAAATACAGGAAATCAGCCCCAGCATTTT.

CDR3 DNA: TGTGCCAGCAGACCAACGAGGAGCACAGATACGCAGTATTTT. Translated, it gives CASRPTRSTDTQYF. This chain connects TRBV28 to TRBJ2-3, with unresolved D. Per the germline V gene, CDR1 is MDHEN and CDR2 is SYDVKM. Trimming removed 6 bases at V and 0 bases at J, with 10 bases between. The length of the CDR3 is 14 residues.

The V and J genes are TRBV5-1 and TRBJ1-3; D might be TRBD1 (6 bases). The CDR3 sequence is 15 residues long. Germline values: CDR1 SGHRS, CDR2 YFSETQ. Trimming pared 0 bases from V and 1 base from J, leaving 8 bases between. The CDR3 bases are TGCGCCAGCAGCTTGGGAGGGGGTTCTGGAAACACCATATATTTT. Translation: CASSLGGGSGNTIYF.

This clone was detected many times. The chain is built from TRBV2 and TRBJ1-6; 7 bases are a match to TRBD1. The germline V gene encodes CDR1 SNHLY and CDR2 FYNNEI. The CDR3 runs 15 residues. V gave up 4 bases and J gave up 7 bases; unmatched junction bases: 7. CDR3 loop: CASSGPTGANSPLHF. The DNA of the CDR3 is TGTGCCAGCAGTGGCCCCACAGGGGCCAATTCACCCCTCCACTTT.

This chain links TRBV5-8 with TRBJ2-7, with TRBD2 matching over 14 bases. The CDR3 loop spans 19 amino acids. Germline lookup yields CDR1 SGHTS and CDR2 YDEGEE. V lost 5 bases to trimming and J lost 3 bases; unmatched junction nucleotides: 16. The chain's CDR3 is CASRFVRLAGGPLGYEQYF. In nucleotides, the CDR3 is TGTGCCAGCAGATTTGTTCGACTAGCGGGAGGGCCCTTAGGCTACGAGCAGTACTTC.

The rearrangement joins TRBV15 to TRBJ2-2; the match to TRBD1 covers 8 bases. The CDR3 contains 15 residues. V dropped 3 bases and J dropped 6; count of bases not matched to a gene: 6. Germline loops: CDR1 LNHNV, CDR2 YYDKDF (reference sequence). The CDR3 nucleotides read TGTGCCACCAGCAGCGGACAGGGAAGTCCCGGGGAGCTGTTTTTT. Residues: CATSSGQGSPGELFF.

This clone showed up just once. This chain links TRBV3-1 (or the pseudogene TRBV3-2) with TRBJ2-5, with D perhaps matching TRBD1 (6 bases). Germline V lookup: CDR1 LGHDT, CDR2 YNNKEL (reference sequence). The ends were cut back, 3 bases at V and 2 bases at J, with 7 bases in the middle. The CDR3 extends over 13 amino acids. The CDR3 DNA reads TGTGCCAGCAGCCAGGGGGCACAAGAGACCCAGTACTTC. This translates into CASSQGAQETQYF.

The chain carries TRBV15 and TRBJ2-5; tentatively, D is TRBD1 (6 bases). V gave up 1 base and J gave up 3 bases, with 12 bases separating them. The CDR3 totals 15 residues. Looked up from germline, CDR1 is LNHNV and CDR2 is YYDKDF (reference sequence). In DNA form, the CDR3 reads TGTGCCACCAGCAGAGTGGGGGCTTGGAAAGAGACCCAGTACTTC. It is translated as CATSRVGAWKETQYF.

This chain's CDR3 is CASSYPGTGINEQFF. In nucleotides, the CDR3 is TGTGCCAGCAGTTACCCCGGGACAGGGATCAATGAGCAGTTCTTC. This rearrangement joins TRBV6-5 to TRBJ2-1, with 9 bases identical to TRBD1. The V gene's germline CDR1 is MNHEY and CDR2 SVGAGI. This CDR3 spans 15 amino acids. With 2 bases clipped from V and 6 bases from J, the junction kept 5 bases outside the gene matches.

The V gene is TRBV5-4, the J gene TRBJ2-5; TRBD2 agrees at 10 bases. The V gene end was trimmed by 4 bases and the J gene end by 5 bases; junction bases not matched to a gene: 5. Germline V lookup: CDR1 SGHNT, CDR2 YYREEE (reference sequence). CDR3 length: 14 amino acids. CDR3 sequence: CASSPAGGVETQYF. CDR3 nucleotide sequence: TGTGCCAGCAGCCCAGCGGGAGGGGTGGAGACCCAGTACTTC.

V and J are TRBV5-5 and TRBJ2-6; D ambiguous. V lost 0 bases and J lost 0, with 4 bases in between. In germline, CDR1 is SGHKS, CDR2 YYEKEE (reference sequence). The CDR3 runs to 15 residues. The CDR3 DNA sequence: TGTGCCAGCAGCTTGGTTTACTCTGGGGCCAACGTCCTGACTTTC. Translating it yields CASSLVYSGANVLTF.

DNA for the CDR3: TGTGCCAGCAGCGGCAAGGGGCGGACAGGGCGTACCATAGCCTATGGCTACACCTTC. Protein: CASSGKGRTGRTIAYGYTF. V gene TRBV21-1 combines with J gene TRBJ1-2; no check of the table's D call, TRBD1, against the DNA was made. TRBV21-1 is listed as a pseudogene. This CDR3 region has 19 residues.

The rearrangement joins TRBV5-1 to TRBJ2-3; TRBD2 matches at 7 bases. The length of the CDR3 is 15 residues. Germline-derived CDR1 and CDR2 are SGHRS and YFSETQ. V lost 5 bases to trimming and J lost 3 bases; unmatched junction nucleotides: 9. The CDR3 sequence is CASRKLADITDTQYF. CDR3 coding DNA: TGCGCCAGCAGAAAGCTAGCGGACATAACAGATACGCAGTATTTT. Full variable domain (rest looked up from reference TRBV5-1 and TRBJ2-3): KAGVTQTPRYLIKTRGQQVTLSCSPISGHRSVSWYQQTPGQGLQFLFEYFSETQRNKGNFPGRFSGRQFSNSRSEMNVSTLELGDSALYLCASRKLADITDTQYFGPGTRLTVL.

The chain joins TRBV10-3 to TRBJ1-5; TRBD1 matches 8 bases. V was clipped by 8 bases and J by 3 bases; unmatched bases: 18. CDR3 length: 18 residues. Germline V gene sequence: CDR1 ENHRY, CDR2 SYGVKD. The chain's CDR3 is CAIGDPGTGEWINQPQHF. The DNA of the CDR3 is TGTGCCATCGGGGATCCCGGGACAGGAGAGTGGATCAATCAGCCCCAGCATTTT.

The chain links TRBV10-3 to TRBJ2-3; the match to TRBD2 covers 9 bases. Per the germline V gene, CDR1 is ENHRY and CDR2 is SYGVKD. The CDR3 runs 13 residues. The trim removed 8 bases at V and 0 bases at J, leaving 0 bases unmatched. The CDR3 DNA reads as TGTGCCATCGGGACTAGCAGCACAGATACGCAGTATTTT. Translating gives CAIGTSSTDTQYF.

The V call is TRBV6-4, the J call TRBJ2-1; 8 bases match TRBD1. Germline V gives CDR1 MRHNA, CDR2 SNTAGT. After removal of 2 bases from V and 13 bases from J, the junction contained 7 bases not matched to a gene. This CDR3 is built from 13 residues. Here the CDR3 reads CASSDRGQAAQFF. The CDR3 DNA sequence: TGTGCCAGCAGTGACCGGGGACAGGCGGCCCAGTTCTTC.

J is TRBJ1-3 and V is TRBV5-4, with a tentative D call TRBD1 (6 bases). Germline CDR1 SGHNT, CDR2 YYREEE (reference sequence). The CDR3 totals 17 residues. The ends were cut back, 1 base at V and 0 bases at J, with 14 bases in the middle. CDR3 coding DNA: TGTGCCAGCAGCTTGCGGGGCGACAGGAGCTCTGGAAACACCATATATTTT. Translated: CASSLRGDRSSGNTIYF.

As concerns this clone: The same CDR3 can be traced to other DNA sequences in this sample. The rearrangement joins TRBV5-1 to TRBJ2-5; possibly TRBD1 for D (5 bases). This CDR3 is built from 13 residues. Germline V gene sequence: CDR1 SGHRS, CDR2 YFSETQ. Trimming took 0 bases from V and 5 from J, leaving 8 bases between them. CDR3 nucleotides: TGCGCCAGCAGCTTGGGGGGCGAGGAGACCCAGTACTTC. Translation gives CASSLGGEETQYF.

V usage is TRBV5-1 and J usage is TRBJ1-1; maybe TRBD1 (5 bases). Trimming cost V 4 bases and J 4 bases, with 11 bases left between them. CDR1 SGHRS and CDR2 YFSETQ come from the germline V gene. The length of the CDR3 is 13 residues. The CDR3 nucleotides are TGCGCCAGCAGCGCCTCGGGGGGCACTGAAGCTTTCTTT. Translated, it gives CASSASGGTEAFF.

The chain employs TRBV5-1 and TRBJ2-7, with 7 positions matching TRBD2. CDR1 and CDR2 from the germline V gene are SGHRS and YFSETQ. V lost 3 bases and J lost 4; bases outside the gene matches: 13. The CDR3 contains 16 residues. The CDR3 is CASSSGGSLNVYEQYF. DNA for the CDR3: TGCGCCAGCAGCTCGGGGGGTTCCCTCAACGTTTACGAGCAGTACTTC.

This chain joins TRBV4-1 and TRBJ2-3; D unresolved. From germline, CDR1 is MGHRA and CDR2 YSYEKL. The CDR3 spans 12 residues. V gave up 2 bases and J gave up 4 bases, with 4 bases separating them. CDR3: CASSQLADTQYF. CDR3 DNA sequence: TGCGCCAGCAGCCAACTAGCAGATACGCAGTATTTT.